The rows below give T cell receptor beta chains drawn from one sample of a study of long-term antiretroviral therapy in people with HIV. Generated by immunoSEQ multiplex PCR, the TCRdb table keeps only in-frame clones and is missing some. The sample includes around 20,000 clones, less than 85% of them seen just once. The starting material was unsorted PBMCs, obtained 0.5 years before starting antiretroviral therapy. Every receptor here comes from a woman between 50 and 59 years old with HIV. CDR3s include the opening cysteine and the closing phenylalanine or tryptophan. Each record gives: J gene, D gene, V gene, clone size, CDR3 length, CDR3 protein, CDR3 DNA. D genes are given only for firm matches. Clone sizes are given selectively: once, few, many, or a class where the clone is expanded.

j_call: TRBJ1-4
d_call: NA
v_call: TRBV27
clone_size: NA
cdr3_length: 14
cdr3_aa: CASGQDRNNEKLFF
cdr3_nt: TGTGCCAGCGGCCAAGACAGGAATAATGAAAAACTGTTTTTT

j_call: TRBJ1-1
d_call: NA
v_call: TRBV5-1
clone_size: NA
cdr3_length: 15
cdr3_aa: CASSVPQDGNTEAFF
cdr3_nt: TGCGCCAGCAGCGTACCCCAGGACGGAAACACTGAAGCTTTCTTT

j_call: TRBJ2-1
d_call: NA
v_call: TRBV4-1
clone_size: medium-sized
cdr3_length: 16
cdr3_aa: CASSQDLGGADNEQFF
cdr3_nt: TGCGCCAGCAGCCAAGATTTGGGGGGGGCCGACAATGAGCAGTTCTTC

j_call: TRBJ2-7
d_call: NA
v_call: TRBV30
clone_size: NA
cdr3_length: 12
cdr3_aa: CAWKGLTYEQYF
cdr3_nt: TGTGCCTGGAAGGGCCTAACCTACGAGCAGTACTTC

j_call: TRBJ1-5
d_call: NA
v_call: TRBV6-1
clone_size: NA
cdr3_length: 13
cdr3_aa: CASSAGGAQPQHF
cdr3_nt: TGTGCCAGCAGTGCCGGGGGCGCCCAGCCCCAGCATTTT

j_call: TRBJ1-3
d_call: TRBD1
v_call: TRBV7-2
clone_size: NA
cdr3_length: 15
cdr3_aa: CASSLGRGRGNTIYF
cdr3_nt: TGTGCCAGCAGCTTAGGCAGGGGGCGTGGAAACACCATATATTTT

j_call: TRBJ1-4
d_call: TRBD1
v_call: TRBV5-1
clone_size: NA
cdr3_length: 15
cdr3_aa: CASSLGTVDNEKLFF
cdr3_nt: TGCGCCAGCAGCCTAGGGACAGTCGACAATGAAAAACTGTTTTTT

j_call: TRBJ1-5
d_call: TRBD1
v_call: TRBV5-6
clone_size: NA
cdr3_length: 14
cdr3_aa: CASSYRGQDQPQHF
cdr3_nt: TGTGCCAGCAGTTACAGGGGGCAGGATCAGCCCCAGCATTTT

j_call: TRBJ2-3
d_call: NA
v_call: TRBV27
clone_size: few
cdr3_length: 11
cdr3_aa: CASSLADTQYF
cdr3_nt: TGTGCCAGCAGTTTAGCAGATACGCAGTATTTT

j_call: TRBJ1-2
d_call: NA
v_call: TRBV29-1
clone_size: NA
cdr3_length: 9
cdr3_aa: CSVEGGYTF
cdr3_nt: TGCAGCGTTGAAGGCGGCTACACCTTC

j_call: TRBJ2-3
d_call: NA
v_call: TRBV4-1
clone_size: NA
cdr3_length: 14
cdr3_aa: CASSPLEATDTQYF
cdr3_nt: TGCGCCAGCAGCCCCCTGGAGGCCACAGATACGCAGTATTTT

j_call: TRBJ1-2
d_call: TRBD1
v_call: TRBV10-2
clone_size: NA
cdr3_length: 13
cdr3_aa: CASSPTGVYGYTF
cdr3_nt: TGTGCCAGCAGCCCGACAGGGGTCTATGGCTACACCTTC

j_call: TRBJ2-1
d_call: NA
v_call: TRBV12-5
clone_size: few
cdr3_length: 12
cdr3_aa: CASGQPGYEQFF
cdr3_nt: TGTGCTAGTGGGCAACCGGGGTATGAGCAGTTCTTC

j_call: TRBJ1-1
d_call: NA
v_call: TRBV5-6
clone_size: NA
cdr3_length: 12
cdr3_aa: CASSYGNTEAFF
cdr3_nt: TGTGCCAGCAGCTATGGGAACACTGAAGCTTTCTTT

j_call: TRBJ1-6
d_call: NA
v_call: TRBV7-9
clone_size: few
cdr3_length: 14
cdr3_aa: CASSTQTPPSPLHF
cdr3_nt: TGTGCCAGCAGCACCCAGACACCGCCTTCACCCCTCCACTTT